The sequence of this T cell receptor (beta chain) was determined in a study of vaccination and CD4 T cells after COVID-19. The CDR3 totals 14 residues. The germline V gene has CDR1 SEHNR and CDR2 FQNEAQ (reference sequence). J lost 5 bases, V lost 7 bases, and 10 bases had no gene match. This clonotype occurred a few times. Its antigen is as yet unknown. Treatment indicated: roughly ten-day PBMC culture with coronavirus spike peptide pools or control peptides (ViraFEST assay). It was before the COVID-19 pandemic (2011-2018) that the unexposed donor's CD4+ T cells were collected. The Oncomine TCR Beta short-read assay was applied to DNA of cultured CD4+ T cells. Each CDR3 protein gets one entry after TCRdb re-called the PCR reads with MiXCR. The table has approximately 5,000 distinct CDR3 sequences, 25% to 30% seen once.

The specimen sequenced was CD4+ T cells from blood, cultured in vitro. The TCR comes from a human donor in good health. V is TRBV7-9 and J is TRBJ2-7; TRBD1 matches at 8 bases. DNA for the CDR3: TGTGCCAGCACCAACCTCGGACAGGGAAACGAGCAGTACTTC. The encoded protein is CASTNLGQGNEQYF.